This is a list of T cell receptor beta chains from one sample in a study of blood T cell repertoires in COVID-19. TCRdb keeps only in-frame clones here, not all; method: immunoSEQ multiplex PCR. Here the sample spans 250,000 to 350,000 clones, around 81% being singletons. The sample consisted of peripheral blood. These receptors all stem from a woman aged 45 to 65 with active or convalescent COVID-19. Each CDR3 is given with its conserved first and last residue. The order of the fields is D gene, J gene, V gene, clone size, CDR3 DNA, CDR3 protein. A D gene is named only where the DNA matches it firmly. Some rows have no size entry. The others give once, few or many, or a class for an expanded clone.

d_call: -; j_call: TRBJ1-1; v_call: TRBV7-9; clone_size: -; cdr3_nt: TGTGCCAGCAGCTTAGTTCAGATGAACACTGAAGCTTTCTTT; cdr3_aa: CASSLVQMNTEAFF
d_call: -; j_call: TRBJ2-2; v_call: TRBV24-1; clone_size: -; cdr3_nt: TGTGCCACCAGTGATTCTAGCACCGGGGAGCTGTTTTTT; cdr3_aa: CATSDSSTGELFF
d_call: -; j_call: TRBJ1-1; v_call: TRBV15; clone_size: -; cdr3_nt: TGTGCCACCAGCAGAGATCACGGTCGAGGCACTGAAGCTTTCTTT; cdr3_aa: CATSRDHGRGTEAFF
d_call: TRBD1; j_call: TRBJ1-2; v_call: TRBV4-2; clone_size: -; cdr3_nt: TGTGCCAGCAGCCAAATAGGGACAGCGGGTATAAAATGGCATGGCTACACCTTC; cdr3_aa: CASSQIGTAGIKWHGYTF
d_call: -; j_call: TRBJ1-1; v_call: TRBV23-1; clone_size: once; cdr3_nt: TGCGCCAGCCCCGCGGCACATCTGAACACTGAAGCTTTCTTT; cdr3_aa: CASPAAHLNTEAFF
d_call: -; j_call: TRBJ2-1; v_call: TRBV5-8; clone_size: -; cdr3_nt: TGTGCCAGCAGCTTGCGGCTAGCCGCATGGGAGCAGTTCTTC; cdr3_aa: CASSLRLAAWEQFF
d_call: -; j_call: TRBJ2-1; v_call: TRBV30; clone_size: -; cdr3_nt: TGTGCCTGGAGTGGCTTCATAGTGGTTGAGCAGTTCTTC; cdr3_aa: CAWSGFIVVEQFF
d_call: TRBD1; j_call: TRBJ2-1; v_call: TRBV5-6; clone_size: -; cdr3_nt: TGTGCCAGTTTACAGGGGGCAAGGAATGAGCAGTTCTTC; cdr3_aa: CASLQGARNEQFF
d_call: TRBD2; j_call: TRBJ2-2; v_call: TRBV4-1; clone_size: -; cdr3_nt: TGCGCCAGCAGCCAAGCCATGGGACTAGCGGGAGGCGGGGAGCTGTTTTTT; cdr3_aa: CASSQAMGLAGGGELFF
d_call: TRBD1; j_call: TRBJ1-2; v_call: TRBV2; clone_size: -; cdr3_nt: TGTGCCAGCAGTGAACTGGGGACAGGGTTCACCTTC; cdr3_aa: CASSELGTGFTF
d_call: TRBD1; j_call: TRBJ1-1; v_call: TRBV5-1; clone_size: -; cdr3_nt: TGCGCCAGCAGCTTGGAGGGGGCCGCAATGAACACTGAAGCTTTCTTT; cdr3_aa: CASSLEGAAMNTEAFF
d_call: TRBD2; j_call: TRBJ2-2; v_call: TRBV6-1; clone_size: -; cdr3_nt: TGTGCCAGCAGTGCCGGACTAGCGGGAGCCGCGAACACCGGGGAGCTGTTTTTT; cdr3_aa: CASSAGLAGAANTGELFF
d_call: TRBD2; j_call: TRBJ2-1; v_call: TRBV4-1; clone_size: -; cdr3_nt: TGCGCCAGCAGCCAACCACTAGCGGGTCGGGGGGACAATGAGCAGTTCTTC; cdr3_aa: CASSQPLAGRGDNEQFF
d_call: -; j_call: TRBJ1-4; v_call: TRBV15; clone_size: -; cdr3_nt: TGTGCCACCAGCAGCCAGCGGGGTCCGATCAATGAAAAACTGTTTTTT; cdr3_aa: CATSSQRGPINEKLFF
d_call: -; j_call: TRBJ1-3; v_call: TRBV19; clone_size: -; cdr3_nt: TGTGCCAGTAGTACATCCTGGACACCCGTCTCTGGAAACACCATATATTTT; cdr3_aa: CASSTSWTPVSGNTIYF
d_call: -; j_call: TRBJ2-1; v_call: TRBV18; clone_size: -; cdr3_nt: TGTGCCAGCTCACCCCGACCCAGGGCCAGGTTCCCCTACAATGAGCAGTTCTTC; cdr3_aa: CASSPRPRARFPYNEQFF
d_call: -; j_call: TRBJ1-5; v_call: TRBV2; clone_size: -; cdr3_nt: TGTGCCAGCAGTGAAGTGGAGGGACGTTATAGCAATCAGCCCCAGCATTTT; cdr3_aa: CASSEVEGRYSNQPQHF
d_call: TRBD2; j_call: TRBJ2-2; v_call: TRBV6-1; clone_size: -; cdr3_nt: TGTGCCAGCAGTGATATACTAGCGGGGGGCACCGGGGAGCTGTTTTTT; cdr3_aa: CASSDILAGGTGELFF
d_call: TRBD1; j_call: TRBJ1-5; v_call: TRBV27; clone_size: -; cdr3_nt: TGTGCCAGCAGTTCGTCTTGGGGACAGGGTGATCAGCCCCAGCATTTT; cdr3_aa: CASSSSWGQGDQPQHF
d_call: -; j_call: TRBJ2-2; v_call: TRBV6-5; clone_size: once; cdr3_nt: TGTGCCAGCAGCCAGGGACTTAACACCGGGGAGCTGTTTTTT; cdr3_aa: CASSQGLNTGELFF
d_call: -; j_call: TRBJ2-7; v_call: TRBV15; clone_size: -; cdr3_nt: TGTGCCACCAGCAGAGAGGGGGGAAAGGGCTCCTACGAGCAGTACTTC; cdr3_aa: CATSREGGKGSYEQYF
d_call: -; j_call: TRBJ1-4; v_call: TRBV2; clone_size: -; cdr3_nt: TGTGCCAGTAAGACGGGGAATAATGAAAAACTGTTTTTT; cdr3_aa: CASKTGNNEKLFF
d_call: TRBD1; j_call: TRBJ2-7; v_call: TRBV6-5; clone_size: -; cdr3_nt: TGTGCCAGCGACAGGGCAGTCGCCTACGAGCAGTACTTC; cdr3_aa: CASDRAVAYEQYF
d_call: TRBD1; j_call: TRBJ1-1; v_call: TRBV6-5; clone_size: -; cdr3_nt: TGTGCCAGCAGTCGGGACAGGGGGTTACTCACTGAAGCTTTCTTT; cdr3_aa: CASSRDRGLLTEAFF
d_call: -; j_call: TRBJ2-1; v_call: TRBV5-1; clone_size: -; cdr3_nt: TGCGCCAGCAGTGAGGGCTCCTACAATGAGCAGTTCTTC; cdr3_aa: CASSEGSYNEQFF
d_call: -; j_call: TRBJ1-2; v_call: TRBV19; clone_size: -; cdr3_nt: TGTGCCAGTAGTGAAGGAGCCAAAAGCGAGGACTATGGCTACACCTTC; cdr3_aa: CASSEGAKSEDYGYTF
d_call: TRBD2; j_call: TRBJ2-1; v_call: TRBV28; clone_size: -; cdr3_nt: TGTGCCACCAACGCGGGAGCTGATGAGCAGTTCTTC; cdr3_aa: CATNAGADEQFF
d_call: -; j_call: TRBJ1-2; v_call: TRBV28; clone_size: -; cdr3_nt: TGTGCCAGCACCCAAGGGGCCCCACTCTATGGCTACACCTTC; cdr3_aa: CASTQGAPLYGYTF
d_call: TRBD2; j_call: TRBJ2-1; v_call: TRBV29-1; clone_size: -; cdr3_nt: TGCAGCGTCGTCCGGGACTCGATAGTGGGGGGGATCTACAATGAGCAGTTCTTC; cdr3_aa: CSVVRDSIVGGIYNEQFF
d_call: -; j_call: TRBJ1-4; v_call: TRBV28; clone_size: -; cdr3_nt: TGTGCCAGCAGTCCAGGGAGGAATGAAAAACTGTTTTTT; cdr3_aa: CASSPGRNEKLFF
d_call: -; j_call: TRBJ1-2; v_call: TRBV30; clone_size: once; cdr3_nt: TGTGCCTGGAGTGAGACAGTTTACACCTTC; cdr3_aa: CAWSETVYTF
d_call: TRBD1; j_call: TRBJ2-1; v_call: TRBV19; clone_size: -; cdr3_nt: TGTGCCAGTAGGGAGACAGGGGGCTACAATGAGCAGTTCTTC; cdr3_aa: CASRETGGYNEQFF
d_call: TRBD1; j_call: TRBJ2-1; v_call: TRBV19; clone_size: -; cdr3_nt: TGTGCCAGTAGTATGTTGGGGACAGTCTACAATGAGCAGTTCTTC; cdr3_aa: CASSMLGTVYNEQFF
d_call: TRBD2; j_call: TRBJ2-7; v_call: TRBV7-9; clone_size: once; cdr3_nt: TGTGCCAGCAGCTTAGATACTAGCGGGAGGGCCCGCTCCTACGAGCAGTACTTC; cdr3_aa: CASSLDTSGRARSYEQYF
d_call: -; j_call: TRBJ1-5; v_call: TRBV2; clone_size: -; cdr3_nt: TGTGCCAGCGCCCAGGATAGCAATCAGCCCCAGCATTTT; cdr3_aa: CASAQDSNQPQHF
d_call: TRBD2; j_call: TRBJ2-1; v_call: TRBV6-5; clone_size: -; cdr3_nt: TGTGCCAGCAGGGACGGACTAGCGCATTTCAATGAGCAGTTCTTC; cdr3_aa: CASRDGLAHFNEQFF
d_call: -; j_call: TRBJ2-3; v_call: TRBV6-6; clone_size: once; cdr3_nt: TGTGCCCCCAACAGGCGCCACTACTACACAGATACGCAGTATTTT; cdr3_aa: CAPNRRHYYTDTQYF
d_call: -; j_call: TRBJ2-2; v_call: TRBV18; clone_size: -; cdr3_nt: TGTGCCAGCTCACCACCGAACGGGCGGGACACCGGGGAGCTGTTTTTT; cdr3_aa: CASSPPNGRDTGELFF
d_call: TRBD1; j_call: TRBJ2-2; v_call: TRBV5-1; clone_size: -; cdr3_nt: TGCGCCAGCAGCCCCTACGAGGGGACCAGGGGGCGGACGAACACCGGGGAGCTGTTTTTT; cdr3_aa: CASSPYEGTRGRTNTGELFF
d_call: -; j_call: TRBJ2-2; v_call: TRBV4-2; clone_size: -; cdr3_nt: TGTGCCAGCAGCCAATCAACCGGGGAGCTGTTTTTT; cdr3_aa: CASSQSTGELFF
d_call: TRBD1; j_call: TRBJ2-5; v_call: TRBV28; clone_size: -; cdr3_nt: TGTGCCAGCAGTATCCCAACAGGGGTCTGGGAGACCCAGTACTTC; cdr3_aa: CASSIPTGVWETQYF
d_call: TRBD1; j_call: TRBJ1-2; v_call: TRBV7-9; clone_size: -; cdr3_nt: TGTGCCAGCAGCTCTCCGGGACAGGGGTTTGGCTACACCTTC; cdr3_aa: CASSSPGQGFGYTF
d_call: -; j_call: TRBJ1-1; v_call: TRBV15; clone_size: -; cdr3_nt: TGTGCCACCAGCAGAGATTTGGGGGCGCGTTTCTTT; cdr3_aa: CATSRDLGARFF
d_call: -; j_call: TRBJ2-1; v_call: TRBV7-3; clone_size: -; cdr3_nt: TGTGCCAGCAGCCTCAGGGCGGGGCGAGCTACCAATGAGCAGTTCTTC; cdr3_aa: CASSLRAGRATNEQFF
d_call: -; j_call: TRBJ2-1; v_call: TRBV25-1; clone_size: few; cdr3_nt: TGTGCCAGCAGACAGGAGGGCCTGGGCAATGAGCAGTTCTTC; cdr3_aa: CASRQEGLGNEQFF
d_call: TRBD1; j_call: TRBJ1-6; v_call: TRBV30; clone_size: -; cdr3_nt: TGTGCCTGGAGTGTAACAGGGGATTCACCCCTCCACTTT; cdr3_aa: CAWSVTGDSPLHF
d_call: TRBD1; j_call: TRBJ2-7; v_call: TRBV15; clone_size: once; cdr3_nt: TGTGCCACCAGCACCCGGGACAGGGTTAACGAGCAGTACTTC; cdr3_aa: CATSTRDRVNEQYF
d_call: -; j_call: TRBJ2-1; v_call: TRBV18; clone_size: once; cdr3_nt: TGTGCCAGCTCACCGGCGGGTTATGGGCAGTTCTTC; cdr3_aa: CASSPAGYGQFF
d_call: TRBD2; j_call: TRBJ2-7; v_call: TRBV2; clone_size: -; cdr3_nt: TGTGCCAGCAGTGAGGGTATAGGACTAGCGGGGCAATACGAGCAGTACTTC; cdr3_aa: CASSEGIGLAGQYEQYF
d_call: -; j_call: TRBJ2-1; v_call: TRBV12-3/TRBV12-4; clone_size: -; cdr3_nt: TGTGCCAGCACCTCCGGGACCTACAATGAGCAGTTCTTC; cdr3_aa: CASTSGTYNEQFF
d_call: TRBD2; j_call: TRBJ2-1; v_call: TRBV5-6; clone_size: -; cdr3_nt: TGTGCCAGCAGCTTATCCCCTACGGGAGGGCACAATGAGCAGTTCTTC; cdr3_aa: CASSLSPTGGHNEQFF